A single sample gave rise to the 29 T cell receptor beta chains below, sequenced in a study of quantifying T cell responses using KT2 cells. Study-level information: cDNA was made from DNase-treated RNA using alpha and beta constant primers.

A single-stranded UMI oligo with SP2 sequence was ligated to cDNA 3' ends. An equimolar mix of RC1.1 and RC1.2 primed the beta chain across TRBC1 and TRBC2. TCRdb reanalysed the UMI-ligation and nested PCR reads using MiXCR and keeps one entry per CDR3 protein. The sample lists tens of thousands of distinct CDR3 sequences; 9% to 15% were seen once. Input material: PBMCs spiked with cells of the T cell clone KT2. The source is a human donor.

This clonotype was observed a handful of times. The chain is built from TRBV6-6 and TRBJ1-5; D is unresolved. Germline V gives CDR1 MNHNY, CDR2 SVGAGI (reference sequence). V was shortened by 4 bases and J by 0 bases, with 10 bases between the two germline ends. This CDR3 contains 15 residues. CDR3 region: CASSLATNSNQPQHF. DNA of the CDR3: TGTGCCAGCAGTTTGGCCACGAATAGCAATCAGCCCCAGCATTTT.

This chain links TRBV29-1 with TRBJ2-2, with 9 bases identical to TRBD1. V lost 7 bases and J lost 5; bases outside the gene matches: 8. CDR1 is SQVTM and CDR2 is ANQGSEA in the germline V gene. The CDR3 is 14 residues long. As DNA, the CDR3 is TGCAGCGCCGGGACAGGGACTTTGACCGGGGAGCTGTTTTTT. Amino acids: CSAGTGTLTGELFF.

This clonotype was seen more than once but under ten times. J is TRBJ1-6 and V is TRBV6-5, with 8 bases that match TRBD1. The CDR3 consists of 13 residues. Looked up from germline, CDR1 is MNHEY and CDR2 is SVGAGI. The V gene end was trimmed by 2 bases and the J gene end by 9 bases; junction bases not matched to a gene: 0. Here the CDR3 reads CASSYTGGSPLHF. CDR3 DNA sequence: TGTGCCAGCAGTTACACAGGGGGTTCACCCCTCCACTTT.

This clonotype showed up just a few times. The chain links TRBV3-1 to TRBJ1-1, with D maybe TRBD1 (5 bases). Between the trimmed V and J ends, which lost 0 bases and 3 bases, there was a span of 20 bases. The CDR3 runs 18 residues. From germline, CDR1 is LGHDT and CDR2 YNNKEL (reference sequence). The DNA for the CDR3 is TGTGCCAGCAGCCAAGATCGGTCGGGGGTAAATTGGTACACTGAAGCTTTCTTT. Amino acid sequence: CASSQDRSGVNWYTEAFF.

This clonotype is medium-sized (0.01 to 0.1%) within its sample. The chain is built from TRBV4-2 and TRBJ2-7, with a possible D match to TRBD1 (6 bases). V was cut by 0 bases and J by 2 bases, with 14 bases left in between. Germline CDR1 and CDR2: LGHNA and YNFKEQ. This CDR3 is 16 amino acids long. The CDR3 protein is CASSQEVQGTPYEQYF. The CDR3 DNA sequence: TGTGCCAGCAGCCAAGAAGTCCAGGGGACCCCCTACGAGCAGTACTTC.

The chain carries TRBV7-9 and TRBJ2-1; no definite D call. The V and J ends lost 5 bases and 1 base respectively, with 21 bases between them. The CDR3 totals 18 residues. Germline V gives CDR1 SEHNR, CDR2 FQNEAQ (reference sequence). The chain's CDR3 is CASSRIIGQIISYNEQFF. The CDR3 DNA sequence: TGTGCCAGCAGCCGGATCATTGGGCAAATTATTTCCTACAATGAGCAGTTCTTC.

This clonotype was counted many times. The J gene is TRBJ1-2, the V gene TRBV18; D call uncertain. Germline assignment: CDR1 KGHSH and CDR2 LQKENI. V was trimmed by 2 bases and J by 0 bases, leaving 13 bases between them. The length of the CDR3 is 16 residues. The chain's CDR3 is CASSPLRTDPNYGYTF. CDR3 nucleotides: TGTGCCAGCTCACCATTAAGGACCGATCCTAACTATGGCTACACCTTC.

This clonotype has a handful of counts. This sequence joins TRBV27 and TRBJ2-7; 9 nucleotides match TRBD1. Germline lookup yields CDR1 MNHEY and CDR2 SMNVEV (reference sequence). This CDR3 has 15 amino acids. Trimming at V came to 5 bases and at J to 3 bases, leaving 8 bases not matched to a gene. CDR3 nucleotide sequence: TGTGCCAGCAGTCCCGGGACAGGGCTACACTACGAGCAGTACTTC. Amino acids: CASSPGTGLHYEQYF.

The genes are TRBV20-1 and TRBJ1-5, with 8 bases that match TRBD1. V shed 5 bases, J shed 3 bases, and the junction held 12 bases outside the gene matches. Looked up from germline, CDR1 is DFQATT and CDR2 is SNEGSKA (reference sequence). The CDR3 has 16 residues. The DNA of the CDR3 is TGCAGTGCTCTGCCCAGGGGGCGCGGTTTCAATCAGCCCCAGCATTTT. This translates into CSALPRGRGFNQPQHF.

This sequence joins TRBV19 and TRBJ2-4, with D possibly being TRBD2 (5 bases). There are 13 residues in the CDR3. Trimming pared 11 bases from V and 0 bases from J, leaving 11 bases between. Germline V gene lookup returns CDR1 LNHDA and CDR2 SQIVND (reference sequence). The CDR3 DNA follows: TGTGCCTGCTCGGGGAGAGCCAAAAACATTCAGTACTTC. It encodes CACSGRAKNIQYF.

This clonotype was found a few times. V gene TRBV28 combines with J gene TRBJ2-1; 8 bases agree with TRBD2. The CDR3 loop spans 14 amino acids. V lost 6 bases to trimming and J lost 8 bases; unmatched junction nucleotides: 9. Germline CDR1 MDHEN, CDR2 SYDVKM. CDR3 sequence: CASRSSGSVDEQFF. For the CDR3, the DNA is TGTGCCAGCAGATCCAGCGGGAGTGTAGATGAGCAGTTCTTC.

The chain employs TRBV11-3 and TRBJ2-3; D may be TRBD1 or TRBD2 (6 bases each). Germline loops: CDR1 SGHNT, CDR2 YENEEA. The CDR3 has 17 residues. Trimming stripped 8 bases from V and 4 bases from J, with 25 bases between. CDR3 DNA: TGTGCCAGCTCAGCCTTAAGGGGGGAGGACCATCCAGATACGCAGTATTTT. Protein product: CASSALRGEDHPDTQYF.

This clonotype was recorded a few times. The chain links TRBV7-9 to TRBJ2-1; 10 bases are shared with TRBD2. CDR1 and CDR2 (germline): SEHNR, FQNEAQ (reference sequence). The CDR3 sequence is 16 residues long. The ends lost 4 bases at V and 5 bases at J; junction bases unmatched: 8. The CDR3 nucleotides read TGTGCCAGCAGCTCTGGACTAGCGGTGCGAAACAATGAGCAGTTCTTC. Translation gives CASSSGLAVRNNEQFF.

The V call is TRBV7-2, the J call TRBJ2-3; 10 bases fit TRBD2. The CDR3 extends over 16 amino acids. Germline CDR1 SGHTA, CDR2 FQGNSA. With V trimmed by 5 bases and J by 2 bases, 7 bases remained unmatched. The CDR3 DNA reads TGTGCCAGCAGCCAACTAGCGGGATTGTTCACAGATACGCAGTATTTT. It translates to CASSQLAGLFTDTQYF.

The genes are TRBV6-5 and TRBJ1-2, with TRBD1 matching over 9 bases. With 5 bases clipped from V and 4 bases from J, the junction kept 8 bases outside the gene matches. This CDR3 comprises 15 residues. Germline CDR1 MNHEY, CDR2 SVGAGI. CDR3: CASSIRQGEFYGYTF. For the CDR3, the DNA is TGTGCCAGCAGTATCCGACAGGGGGAATTCTATGGCTACACCTTC.

This clonotype was recorded a few times. The rearrangement links TRBV20-1 to TRBJ2-7; TRBD2 matches 7 bases. The CDR3 consists of 15 residues. Trimming took 4 bases from V and 5 from J; bases not matched to a gene: 14. CDR1 and CDR2 from the germline V gene are DFQATT and SNEGSKA (reference sequence). The DNA of the CDR3 is TGCAGTGCTAAGGACTGGGTCGGGAGGTCGAACGAGCAGTACTTC. Amino acids: CSAKDWVGRSNEQYF.

V gene TRBV10-2 combines with J gene TRBJ2-3; no firm D call. This CDR3 comprises 13 residues. The germline V and J ends were trimmed by 4 bases and 3 bases, with 8 bases remaining between them. The germline gives CDR1 WSHSY, CDR2 SAAADI. CDR3 nucleotide sequence: TGCGCCAGCAGTGCCCAGGCGACAGATACGCAGTATTTT. This sequence encodes CASSAQATDTQYF.

The V and J genes are TRBV6-2 or TRBV6-3 and TRBJ2-1; D could derive from TRBD1 or TRBD2 (5 bases each). Trimming took off 5 bases at V and 5 bases at J, with 16 bases between the two ends. In germline, CDR1 is MNHEY, CDR2 SVGEGT. The CDR3 consists of 15 residues. CDR3: CASSAGAEADNEQFF. The CDR3 DNA is TGTGCCAGCAGTGCCGGGGCCGAGGCCGACAATGAGCAGTTCTTC.

The table lists this clonotype with a few counts. V usage is TRBV13 and J usage is TRBJ2-4; 14 bases map to TRBD2. Germline V gene data show CDR1 as PRHDT and CDR2 as FYEKMQ (reference sequence). The CDR3 length is 16 residues. V lost 8 bases, J lost 7 bases, and 10 bases stayed unmatched. The CDR3 loop is CASGGTSGRGGNIQYF. In DNA form, the CDR3 reads TGTGCCAGCGGAGGGACTAGCGGGAGAGGGGGGAACATTCAGTACTTC.

This clonotype has a count of ten or more. The chain couples TRBV5-1 to TRBJ1-6; no firm D call. The CDR3 sequence is 14 residues long. Trimming pared 4 bases from V and 7 bases from J, leaving 12 bases between. Germline CDR1 reads SGHRS; CDR2 reads YFSETQ. CDR3 region: CASSARVGNSPLHF. CDR3 nucleotides: TGCGCCAGCAGCGCGAGGGTAGGGAATTCACCCCTCCACTTT.

This clonotype was counted only a few times. The chain joins TRBV6-5 to TRBJ1-1; TRBD1 matches at 9 bases. CDR3 length equals 13 residues. Germline V gene data show CDR1 as MNHEY and CDR2 as SVGAGI. The V gene end was trimmed by 5 bases and the J gene end by 5 bases; junction bases not matched to a gene: 3. CDR3 sequence: CASSTDRGTEAFF. The CDR3 DNA follows: TGTGCCAGCAGTACGGACAGGGGTACTGAAGCTTTCTTT.

This clonotype was seen a few times. V gene TRBV3-1 combines with J gene TRBJ2-3; D may be TRBD1 (6 bases). The V end was cut by 5 bases, the J end by 2 bases, with 14 bases between. Germline CDR1 is LGHDT and CDR2 is YNNKEL (reference sequence). The CDR3 runs 15 residues. CDR3 region: CASSSQDRDTDTQYF. The CDR3 nucleotides are TGTGCCAGCAGCTCCCAGGACAGAGACACAGATACGCAGTATTTT.

This clonotype was detected only a few times. The chain is built from TRBV12-3 or TRBV12-4 and TRBJ2-7; no clear D gene. The CDR3 length is 14 residues. The V gene lost 2 bases and the J gene lost 2 bases, with 10 bases spanning the gap. As DNA, the CDR3 is TGTGCCAGCAGTTTAAGCGACTCCACCTACGAGCAGTACTTC. It specifies CASSLSDSTYEQYF.

The chain is built from TRBV7-9 and TRBJ1-1; 7 bases fit TRBD1. V was pared by 2 bases and J by 0 bases, with 3 bases of the junction left unmatched. The germline gives CDR1 SEHNR, CDR2 FQNEAQ (reference sequence). The CDR3 runs to 15 residues. DNA of the CDR3: TGTGCCAGCAGCTTAACCGGGACAGTGAACACTGAAGCTTTCTTT. Protein: CASSLTGTVNTEAFF.

This clonotype was observed at least ten times. The chain has TRBV12-3 or TRBV12-4 and TRBJ2-3; no clear D. The CDR3 covers 15 residues. V lost 6 bases and J lost 4, with 17 bases in between. CDR3 amino acids: CASSLAQSPADTQYF. CDR3 nucleotides: TGTGCCAGCAGCTTGGCACAGAGCCCCGCAGATACGCAGTATTTT.

In its sample, this clonotype was seen a few times. CDR3 in amino acids: CASSWGYGSGNTIYF. CDR3 coding DNA: TGTGCCAGCAGCTGGGGATATGGGTCTGGAAACACCATATATTTT. This chain joins TRBV5-6 and TRBJ1-3; D unresolved. This CDR3 contains 15 residues. The V gene lost 3 bases and the J gene lost 1 base, with 11 bases spanning the gap. The germline CDR1 and CDR2 sequences are SGHDT and YYEEEE.

The V call is TRBV5-1, the J call TRBJ2-7; D is possibly TRBD1 or TRBD2 (5 bases each). The CDR3 length is 14 residues. In germline, CDR1 is SGHRS, CDR2 YFSETQ. The ends were cut back, 4 bases at V and 2 bases at J, with 13 bases in the middle. CDR3: CASSPGTVTYEQYF. CDR3 coding DNA: TGCGCCAGCAGCCCCGGGACCGTTACCTACGAGCAGTACTTC.

The V and J genes are TRBV6-5 and TRBJ1-6, with D tentatively TRBD1 (5 bases). The CDR3 is 17 amino acids. Germline loops: CDR1 MNHEY, CDR2 SVGAGI. V was trimmed by 8 bases and J by 8 bases, leaving 25 bases between them. CDR3 sequence: CASRDLQAILTYSPLHF. DNA of the CDR3: TGTGCCAGCCGGGACCTACAGGCAATCTTAACATATTCACCCCTCCACTTT.

This clonotype came up a few times. The CDR3, as DNA: TGTGCCAGCAGTCCCGGGTCTGCGACCCAGCCCCAGCATTTT. Encoded protein: CASSPGSATQPQHF. This chain uses TRBV12-3 or TRBV12-4 with TRBJ1-5; the D is unclear. V gave up 5 bases and J gave up 7 bases, with 15 bases separating them. This CDR3 is built from 14 residues.